One and the same sample provided the 24 T cell receptor beta chains below, sequenced in a study of T cell responses to AZD1222 COVID-19 vaccine. Produced via immunoSEQ multiplex PCR; TCRdb's table is partial and in-frame only. The data show approximately 150,000 clones, about 91% seen once. Sequences were derived from peripheral blood, sampled on day 0 of AZD1222 vaccination. The receptors were gathered from an adult in good health.

The chain joins TRBV29-1 to TRBJ1-2, with 9 bases lining up with TRBD1. The CDR3 contains 14 residues. The ends lost 4 bases at V and 4 bases at J; junction bases unmatched: 7. In germline, CDR1 is SQVTM, CDR2 ANQGSEA. The CDR3 bases are TGCAGCGTTGTCGGACAGGGGCCCCCCTATGGCTACACCTTC. Translated, it gives CSVVGQGPPYGYTF.

The chain employs TRBV3-1 (or the pseudogene TRBV3-2) and TRBJ1-1; D is possibly TRBD1 (6 bases). Germline V CDR1 and CDR2: LGHDT, YNNKEL (reference sequence). V lost 4 bases, J lost 1 base, and 10 bases lay in between. This CDR3 has 14 residues. As DNA, the CDR3 is TGTGCCAGCAGCCGCACGACAGGGAACACTGAAGCTTTCTTT. As protein: CASSRTTGNTEAFF.

The chain links TRBV29-1 to TRBJ2-7; 8 bases match TRBD1. The CDR3 contains 13 residues. Germline-derived CDR1 and CDR2 are SQVTM and ANQGSEA. The V gene end was trimmed by 0 bases and the J gene end by 6 bases; junction bases not matched to a gene: 4. CDR3 in amino acids: CSVEDGQGLEQYF. The CDR3 nucleotides are TGCAGCGTTGAAGATGGACAGGGCCTCGAGCAGTACTTC.

This clone was seen a single time. V and J are TRBV11-2 and TRBJ1-1; D remains unclear. V was trimmed by 3 bases and J by 8 bases, leaving 13 bases between them. This CDR3 has 13 residues. Germline loops: CDR1 SGHAT, CDR2 FQNNGV. Written as DNA, the CDR3 is TGTGCCAGCAGCTTGAGCGAGGCCCTGGAAGCTTTCTTT. Amino acid sequence: CASSLSEALEAFF.

V and J are TRBV6-5 and TRBJ1-2, with TRBD1 as a possible D gene (5 bases). Germline V gene lookup returns CDR1 MNHEY and CDR2 SVGAGI. The CDR3 spans 15 residues. V lost 7 bases and J lost 5, with 20 bases in between. DNA for the CDR3: TGTGCCAGCACCCCCGGTGGGGGTTTAGGGTATGGCTACACCTTC. It yields the protein CASTPGGGLGYGYTF.

The rearrangement joins TRBV30 to TRBJ2-7, with 10 bases matching TRBD1. The V gene's germline CDR1 is GTSNPN and CDR2 SVGIG (reference sequence). The CDR3 is 13 amino acids. Germline trimming cut 2 bases from V and 3 bases from J; bases unmatched to any gene: 1. CDR3 in DNA: TGTGCCTGGAGTAGGACAGGGGGCTACGAGCAGTACTTC. Amino acids: CAWSRTGGYEQYF.

This chain uses TRBV6-5 with TRBJ2-2; D gene uncertain. The CDR3 is made up of 11 amino acids. The V gene lost 6 bases and the J gene lost 6 bases, with 5 bases spanning the gap. Germline V gene lookup returns CDR1 MNHEY and CDR2 SVGAGI. The CDR3 DNA reads TGTGCCAGCAGATCCCCCGGGGAGCTGTTTTTT. It translates to CASRSPGELFF.

The chain is built from TRBV21-1 and TRBJ1-3. TRBV21-1 is recorded as a pseudogene. CDR3 length: 14 residues. The CDR3 sequence is CASSKVELGNTIYF. The CDR3 coding sequence is TGTGCCAGCAGCAAGGTGGAACTCGGAAACACCATATATTTT.

This chain joins TRBV6-5 and TRBJ2-5; D unresolved. This CDR3 is built from 14 residues. Germline V gene sequence: CDR1 MNHEY, CDR2 SVGAGI. V lost 0 bases to trimming and J lost 1 base, with 6 bases between them. CDR3 region: CASSYSFPQETQYF. The CDR3 DNA follows: TGTGCCAGCAGTTACTCATTCCCCCAAGAGACCCAGTACTTC.

V gene TRBV4-2 combines with J gene TRBJ2-7; 10 nucleotides line up with TRBD1. This CDR3 has 15 amino acids. Germline lookup yields CDR1 LGHNA and CDR2 YNFKEQ. Germline trimming cut 3 bases from V and 0 bases from J; bases unmatched to any gene: 2. In DNA, the CDR3 is TGTGCCAGCAGCCACAGGGACAGGGGCTCCTACGAGCAGTACTTC. This sequence encodes CASSHRDRGSYEQYF.

The gene calls are TRBV24-1 and TRBJ2-5; D is unclear. Trimming shortened V by 4 bases and J by 3 bases, and 17 bases separated the two germline ends. The CDR3 runs 16 residues. Germline V gene lookup returns CDR1 KGHDR and CDR2 SFDVKD. CDR3 sequence (DNA): TGTGCCACCAGTGACCCCACGCCGGGCCTAGAAGAGACCCAGTACTTC. Encoded protein: CATSDPTPGLEETQYF.

The chain employs TRBV2 and TRBJ1-4; D call uncertain. The CDR3 has 12 amino acids. The V end lost 10 bases, the J end lost 4 bases, and 10 bases lay between the germline ends. CDR1 and CDR2 (germline): SNHLY, FYNNEI. The CDR3 DNA reads TGTGCCACAGTGGGGATTAATGAAAAACTGTTTTTT. Translated: CATVGINEKLFF.

This clone was seen only a few times. The chain has TRBV10-1 and TRBJ1-2; possible D gene TRBD1, 5 bases. V lost 2 bases, J lost 6 bases, and 10 bases lay in between. CDR1 is WNHNN and CDR2 is SYGVQD in the germline V gene (reference sequence). The CDR3 covers 13 residues. CDR3 bases: TGCGCCAGCAGTGAGATGGGGGGGGATGGCTACACCTTC. This codes for CASSEMGGDGYTF.

A few counts support this clone. V is TRBV18 and J is TRBJ2-2, with D tentatively TRBD2 (6 bases). Deletions cut 7 bases from V and 2 bases from J, with 8 bases between. The CDR3 has 13 residues. Germline CDR1 is KGHSH and CDR2 is LQKENI. The CDR3 bases are TGTGCCAGCTTTAGCGGAAACACCGGGGAGCTGTTTTTT. This sequence encodes CASFSGNTGELFF.

The chain combines TRBV5-4 with TRBJ2-3; no clear D. The CDR3 runs 15 residues. Germline lookup yields CDR1 SGHNT and CDR2 YYREEE (reference sequence). The V end was cut by 2 bases, the J end by 0 bases, with 10 bases between. The DNA for the CDR3 is TGTGCCAGCAGCTTCCGGAGTACTAGCACAGATACGCAGTATTTT. Protein sequence: CASSFRSTSTDTQYF.

The genes are TRBV3-1 (or the pseudogene TRBV3-2) and TRBJ2-5; no definite D call. Germline V gives CDR1 LGHDT, CDR2 YNNKEL (reference sequence). V was shortened by 4 bases and J by 8 bases, with 14 bases between the two germline ends. There are 13 residues in the CDR3. The CDR3 is CASSRLEVATQYF. CDR3 sequence (DNA): TGTGCCAGCAGCCGCCTCGAGGTGGCTACCCAGTACTTC.

V gene TRBV27 combines with J gene TRBJ2-2; 11 positions agree with TRBD2. The germline gives CDR1 MNHEY, CDR2 SMNVEV (reference sequence). The CDR3 consists of 17 residues. J was trimmed by 1 base and V by 4 bases; bases with no gene match: 5. CDR3 protein: CASSWGSGGVNTGELFF. For the CDR3, the DNA is TGTGCCAGCAGTTGGGGTAGCGGGGGGGTGAACACCGGGGAGCTGTTTTTT.

The rearrangement links TRBV4-1 to TRBJ1-6, with D unclear. With 0 bases removed from V and 3 bases from J, the gap between germline ends came to 6 bases. This CDR3 has 15 residues. From germline, CDR1 is MGHRA and CDR2 YSYEKL. Here the CDR3 DNA reads TGCGCCAGCAGCCAAGAGCAGATCTATAATTCACCCCTCCACTTT. It codes for CASSQEQIYNSPLHF.

This chain links TRBV5-1 with TRBJ1-2; a possible D gene is TRBD1 (6 bases). V was clipped by 1 base and J by 2 bases, with 9 bases between them. The CDR3 length is 14 residues. CDR1 is SGHRS, CDR2 YFSETQ, per germline. CDR3 bases: TGCGCCAGCAGCTTGTCCGGGGGCAACTATGGCTACACCTTC. It translates to CASSLSGGNYGYTF.

This sequence joins TRBV18 and TRBJ2-5; TRBD1 matches at 9 bases. Trimming removed 3 bases from V and 4 bases from J; junction bases left unmatched: 3. CDR3 length: 14 amino acids. The V gene's germline CDR1 is KGHSH and CDR2 LQKENI. CDR3 sequence (DNA): TGTGCCAGCTCACCTCCGGGACAGGGAGAGACCCAGTACTTC. It translates to CASSPPGQGETQYF.

This chain uses TRBV5-6 with TRBJ2-3; 9 positions match TRBD2. The germline gives CDR1 SGHDT, CDR2 YYEEEE. This CDR3 spans 16 amino acids. With 5 bases clipped from V and 6 bases from J, the junction kept 13 bases outside the gene matches. CDR3 region: CASRELGREGSDTQYF. The CDR3 region has the DNA TGTGCCAGCAGGGAACTAGGGCGGGAGGGCTCGGATACGCAGTATTTT.

The rearrangement uses TRBV6-5 and TRBJ1-2; 7 nucleotides match TRBD1. This CDR3 has 13 amino acids. V lost 10 bases, J lost 6 bases, and 11 bases stayed unmatched. Germline lookup yields CDR1 MNHEY and CDR2 SVGAGI. CDR3 in DNA: TGTGCCACCCAGACGGACAGGCAGAATGGCTACACCTTC. This translates into CATQTDRQNGYTF.

The chain joins TRBV4-3 to TRBJ1-5; perhaps TRBD1 as D (5 bases). Germline CDR1 LGHNA, CDR2 YSLEER. CDR3 length: 16 amino acids. The V gene lost 0 bases and the J gene lost 0 bases, with 9 bases spanning the gap. CDR3: CASSQDLGGSNQPQHF. The CDR3 coding sequence is TGCGCCAGCAGCCAAGATCTTGGGGGTAGCAATCAGCCCCAGCATTTT.

The chain has TRBV27 and TRBJ1-1; D unresolved. Per the germline V gene, CDR1 is MNHEY and CDR2 is SMNVEV (reference sequence). V was cut by 0 bases and J by 5 bases, with 10 bases left in between. CDR3 length equals 14 residues. CDR3 in amino acids: CASSLSGMGTEAFF. The CDR3 nucleotides read TGTGCCAGCAGTTTATCCGGGATGGGGACTGAAGCTTTCTTT.